This T cell receptor beta chain was recorded in a study of T cell responses to AZD1222 COVID-19 vaccine. Study results and caveats: Donors, mostly white British, included more females; clonal diversity was possibly underestimated.

As to this clone: What it binds is unknown.

Repertoires were generated with immunoSEQ multiplex PCR, while TCRdb's copy carries only in-frame clones and drops some. The sample includes approximately 130,000 clones, about 94% of them seen just once. Deletions cut 7 bases from V and 8 bases from J, with 17 bases between. Germline CDR1 is LNHDA and CDR2 is SQIVND (reference sequence). This CDR3 has 13 residues. The material sequenced was peripheral blood, taken on day 0 of AZD1222 vaccination. The rearrangement joins TRBV19 to TRBJ1-2; maybe TRBD1 (6 bases). This TCR was recovered from an adult in good health. CDR3 protein: CASTLQGTRGYTF. CDR3 nucleotides: TGTGCCAGTACCCTACAGGGCACGCGGGGCTACACCTTC. The variable domain in full, with the rest retrieved from reference TRBV19 and TRBJ1-2, is DGGITQSPKYLFRKEGQNVTLSCEQNLNHDAMYWYRQDPGQGLRLIYYSQIVNDFQKGDIAEGYSVSREKKESFPLTVTSAQKNPTAFYLCASTLQGTRGYTFGSGTRLTVV.